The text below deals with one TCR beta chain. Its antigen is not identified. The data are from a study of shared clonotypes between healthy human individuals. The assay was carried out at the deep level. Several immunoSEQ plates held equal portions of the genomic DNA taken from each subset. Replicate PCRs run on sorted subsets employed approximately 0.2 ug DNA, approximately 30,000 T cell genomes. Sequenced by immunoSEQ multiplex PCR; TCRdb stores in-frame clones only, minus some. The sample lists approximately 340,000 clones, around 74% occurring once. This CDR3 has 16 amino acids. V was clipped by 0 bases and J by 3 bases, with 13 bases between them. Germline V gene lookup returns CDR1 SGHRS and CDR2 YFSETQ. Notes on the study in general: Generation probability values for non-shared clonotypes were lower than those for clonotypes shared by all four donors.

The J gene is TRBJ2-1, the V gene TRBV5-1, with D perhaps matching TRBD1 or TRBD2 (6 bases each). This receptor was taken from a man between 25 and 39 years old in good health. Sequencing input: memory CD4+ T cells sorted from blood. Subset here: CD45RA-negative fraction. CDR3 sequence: CASSLDPGGNYNEQFF. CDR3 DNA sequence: TGCGCCAGCAGCTTGGACCCCGGGGGCAACTACAATGAGCAGTTCTTC.